This T cell receptor beta chain was profiled in a study of cytomegalovirus exposure and HLA in healthy donors. Whole-study findings and limits: Researchers reportedly found TCR beta sequences accurately predicted most subjects' HLA-A and HLA-B alleles.

Primers included in the PCR were 60 Vbeta and 13 Jbeta primers. Some clones are missing from TCRdb's copy, which holds only in-frame ones; the method was immunoSEQ multiplex PCR. This sample has 190,000 or so clones, with 80% found just once. Turning to this clone: Antigen unknown.

The CDR3 spans 16 residues. Germline V lookup: CDR1 GTSNPN, CDR2 SVGIG (reference sequence). Between the trimmed V and J ends, which lost 3 bases and 0 bases, there was a span of 12 bases. Input material: PBMCs. This chain joins TRBV30 and TRBJ1-6, with D hard to call. The origin of this receptor is a boy aged 10-17 years in good health and CMV-seronegative. CDR3 DNA: TGTGCCTGGAGCGAGATGAGCTCCTCCTATAATTCACCCCTCCACTTT. Translation gives CAWSEMSSSYNSPLHF.